This T cell receptor (beta chain) was observed in a study of blood T cells in healthy people across ages (dated by TCRdb to 2013 to 2016). Concerning the study at large: Template switching captured roughly one uniquely barcoded TCR beta cDNA molecule per two T cells in model experiments. To track age-related changes in TCR beta repertoire diversity, the study relied on deep sequencing normalized with unique cDNA molecular identifiers. Donors were grouped into four age groups: young (average roughly 15 years), middle-aged (approximately 41), aged (roughly 67) and long-lived (less than 85). To avoid experimental bias, donors of different ages were spread randomly across the sequencing lanes. The study analyzed two additional independent replicas of 1 million unique cDNA reads from the same blood draw for two donors, one aged 18 to 30 and one aged 80 or older. The study at large found these results: Because donor CMV infection status was unknown, age-related changes in expanded clonotypes were potentially confounded. Compared with the aged group, the long-lived group had more naive CD4+ T cells, fewer expanded clones and increased TCR diversity, suggesting age selection. A strong correlation was found between observed TCR beta diversity and the percentage of naive T cells measured by flow cytometry. Since profiling was done on bulk unsorted PBMCs, naive and antigen-experienced compartments could not be conclusively compared. Estimates of total diversity based on one million sequenced T cells were considered lower bounds and underestimates. Observed TCR beta diversity per million T cells fell roughly linearly with age, and a significant reduction was already apparent by age around 40.

Via the germline V gene (reference sequence), CDR1 is SGHAT and CDR2 FQDESV. V gives up 10 bases and J gives up 4 bases, and the segment between their germline ends measures 16 bases. The cysteine opens and the phenylalanine closes a CDR3 of 14 amino acids. Of the read, only the CDR3 DNA is kept; its 42 bases are in frame from base 1. Concerning this clonotype itself: No antigen is known for it. Base qualities are missing; no much larger clone stands one base away.

Systemically healthy Caucasian individuals from Russia, approximately 39 in total and aged 6 to 90 years, were included as donors. Each donor gave approximately 9.3 milliliters of peripheral blood, collected into EDTA-treated Vacutainer tubes. Ficoll-Paque density-gradient centrifugation was used to isolate PBMCs, with at least 6.5 million per sample. Trizol reagent was used to extract total RNA from the PBMCs, yielding at least 5 micrograms per sample. Naive CD45RAhigh/CD27high T cell percentages were measured by flow cytometry on a PBMC aliquot from every donor. Libraries were prepared through 5' RACE. TCRdb lists the instrument as Illumina HiSeq 2500. A second PCR of 7 to 11 cycles was performed with a sample-barcoded 5' primer and a J-beta primer mix. A template-switch 5' adaptor carrying 12 random nucleotides introduced a unique molecular identifier onto each TCR beta cDNA molecule. Each sample yielded at least 3 million CDR3-containing paired-end reads. The Mint cDNA synthesis kit, primed by a TRBC-specific oligonucleotide, was used to synthesize first-strand cDNA from all RNA. Following uracil-DNA glycosylase treatment, a first 18-cycle PCR with universal primers M1SS and BC2_uni_R was performed on all cDNA. For the original study's pipeline: Each sample was normalized by randomly selecting 1 million high-quality reads, each carrying a distinct molecular identifier. Reads with shared molecular identifiers were discarded instead of being binned into consensus sequences. MiTCR, with a Q25 quality threshold and the strictest error-elimination algorithm, was used for CDR3 identification, clonotype clustering and error correction. A nonparametric unseen species model using Euler transformation provided a lower-bound estimate of total TCR beta diversity. TCRdb reprocessing: public reads trimmed at Q25 with fastp, clones called with MiXCR, in-frame beta chains kept. Under each unique CDR3 protein, matching rows form one entry showing the most common genes and DNA. The V and J calls and clone size are TCRdb's, not the authors'. A total of 700,000 to 950,000 distinct CDR3 sequences appear in this sample, more than 45% of them only once. The ten most abundant clones make up over 20% of the sample.

Sequencing was done on a sample of blood. The receptor's source is a young man in good health. The chain employs TRBV11-1 and TRBJ2-2; the D gene lacks a confident call. At the DNA level, the sequence is TGTGCCACCCGACCCGACGTTTTCACCGGGGAGCTGTTTTTT. Translated, it gives CATRPDVFTGELFF.